Below, one TCR beta chain is given with its context. This specimen belongs to a study of regulatory and conventional T cells in RAG deficiency. Clones were read by immunoSEQ multiplex PCR, and TCRdb kept only the in-frame ones, dropping some. Of 25,000 to 35,000 clones listed, roughly 96% are singletons. The CDR3 extends over 14 amino acids. Germline CDR1 is MNHNS and CDR2 is SASEGT. The V end lost 3 bases, the J end lost 6 bases, and 14 bases lay between the germline ends. Conventional CD4+ T cells were sorted from blood as CD25-low CD127-high cells. This sample was also put to use in a study of regulatory T cells. That investigation notes: Amplification used 52 TRBV primers and 13 TRBJ primers.

The source material was CD25- CD4+ T cells sorted from blood. The clonotype originates from a human donor in good health. The rearrangement uses TRBV6-1 and TRBJ2-5; D is perhaps TRBD1 (6 bases). The CDR3 protein is CASSDTGSAKTQYF. Here the CDR3 DNA reads TGTGCCAGCAGTGATACAGGGTCCGCAAAGACCCAGTACTTC.